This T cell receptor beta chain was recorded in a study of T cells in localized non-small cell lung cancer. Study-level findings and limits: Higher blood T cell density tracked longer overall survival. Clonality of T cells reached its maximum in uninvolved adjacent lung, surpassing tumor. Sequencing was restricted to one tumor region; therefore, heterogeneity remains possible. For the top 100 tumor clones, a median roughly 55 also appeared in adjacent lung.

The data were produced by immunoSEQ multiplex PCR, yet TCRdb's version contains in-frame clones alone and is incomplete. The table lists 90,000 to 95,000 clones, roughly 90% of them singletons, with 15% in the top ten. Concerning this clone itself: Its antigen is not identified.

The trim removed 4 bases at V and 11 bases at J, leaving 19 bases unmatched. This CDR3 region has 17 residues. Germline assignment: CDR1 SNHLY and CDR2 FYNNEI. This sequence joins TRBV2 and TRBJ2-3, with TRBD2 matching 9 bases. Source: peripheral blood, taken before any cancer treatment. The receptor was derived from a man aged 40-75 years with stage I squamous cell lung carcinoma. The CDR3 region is CASSGPRTSAYPGGQYF. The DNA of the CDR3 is TGTGCCAGCAGTGGGCCCAGGACTAGCGCCTACCCGGGGGGGCAGTATTTT. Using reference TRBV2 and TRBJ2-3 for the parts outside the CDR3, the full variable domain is EPEVTQTPSHQVTQMGQEVILRCVPISNHLYFYWYRQILGQKVEFLVSFYNNEISEKSEIFDDQFSVERPDGSNFTLKIRSTKLEDSAMYFCASSGPRTSAYPGGQYFGPGTRLTVL.